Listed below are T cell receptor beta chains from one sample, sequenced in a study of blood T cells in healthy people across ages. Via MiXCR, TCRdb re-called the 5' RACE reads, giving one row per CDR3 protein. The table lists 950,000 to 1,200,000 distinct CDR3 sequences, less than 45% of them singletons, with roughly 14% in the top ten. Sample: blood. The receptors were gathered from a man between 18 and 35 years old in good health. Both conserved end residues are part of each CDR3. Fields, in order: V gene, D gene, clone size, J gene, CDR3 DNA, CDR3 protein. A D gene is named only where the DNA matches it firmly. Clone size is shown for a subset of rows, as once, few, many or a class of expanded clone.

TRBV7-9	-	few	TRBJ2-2	TGTGCCAGCAGCTTAGGAGAAAGGGATAAGGAGCTGTTTTTT	CASSLGERDKELFF
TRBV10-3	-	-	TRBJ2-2	TGTGCCATCAGTGGACAGCTAGGGGACACCGGGGAGCTGTTTTTT	CAISGQLGDTGELFF
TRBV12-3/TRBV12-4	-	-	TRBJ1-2	TGTGCCAGCAGTTTATTTGCTCGGACAAGCTATGGCTACACCTTC	CASSLFARTSYGYTF
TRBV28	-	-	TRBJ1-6	TGTGCCAGCAGTGCATCGACAGGAAATTCACCCCTCCACTTT	CASSASTGNSPLHF
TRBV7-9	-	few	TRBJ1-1	TGTGCCAGCAGCTTACTTCAGGTCGGTGAAGCTTTCTTT	CASSLLQVGEAFF
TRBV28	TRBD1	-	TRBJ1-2	TGTGCCAGCAGTGGGGGGACAGGGTTCATTGGCTACACCTTC	CASSGGTGFIGYTF
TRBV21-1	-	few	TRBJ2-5	TGTGCCAGCAGCAAAAAAGACAGTATTAGGGAGACCCAGTACTTC	CASSKKDSIRETQYF
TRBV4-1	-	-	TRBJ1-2	TGCGCCAGCCAAAAGGGGCAGGGCAACTATGGCTACACCTTC	CASQKGQGNYGYTF
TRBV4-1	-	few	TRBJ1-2	TGCGCCAGCAGCCAGCCCACCGGGCGTACCAAAGGCTACACCTTC	CASSQPTGRTKGYTF
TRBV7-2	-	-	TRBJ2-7	TGTGCCAGCAGCTTAGGGCCACAGGGTCACATTGCCTACGAGCAGTACTTC	CASSLGPQGHIAYEQYF
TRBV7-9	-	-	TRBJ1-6	TGTGCCAGCAGCCTACCGGGACCGTCTAATTCACCCCTCCACTTT	CASSLPGPSNSPLHF
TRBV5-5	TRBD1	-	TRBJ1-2	TGTGCCAGCAGCTTGGCCGGGACAGACGACTATGGCTACACCTTC	CASSLAGTDDYGYTF
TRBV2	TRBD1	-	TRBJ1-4	TGTGCCAGCATCCCCGACAGGGGGAGAGAAAAACTGTTTTTT	CASIPDRGREKLFF
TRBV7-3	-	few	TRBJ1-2	TGTGCCAGCAGCTTAGGGGGGTTGGAAGGCTACACCTTC	CASSLGGLEGYTF
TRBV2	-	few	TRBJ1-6	TGTGCCAGCAGGGGGGAATATAATTCACCCCTCCACTTT	CASRGEYNSPLHF
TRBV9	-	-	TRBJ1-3	TGTGCCAGCAGCGTAGCTACGAGGACCTCTGGAAACACCATATATTTT	CASSVATRTSGNTIYF
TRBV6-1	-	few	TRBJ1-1	TGTGCCAGCAGTGAAGTTGACAGCTCGAACACTGAAGCTTTCTTT	CASSEVDSSNTEAFF
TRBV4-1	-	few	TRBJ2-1	TGCGCCAGCAGCTTAGCAGGGGTTGGGGCCTCCTACAATGAGCAGTTCTTC	CASSLAGVGASYNEQFF
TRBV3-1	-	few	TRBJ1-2	TGTGCCAGCAGCCAAGACTTCCCTAGACAGCGAACTAATGGCTACACCTTC	CASSQDFPRQRTNGYTF
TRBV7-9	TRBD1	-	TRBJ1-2	TGTGCCAGCAGCCCGAGGACAGGCAGCAATGGCTACACCTTC	CASSPRTGSNGYTF
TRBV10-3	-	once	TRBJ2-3	TGTGCCCTCAGTGTTGGAGGGGAGGTCACAGATACGCAGTATTTT	CALSVGGEVTDTQYF
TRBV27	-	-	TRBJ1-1	TGTGCCAGCAGGGGGGGGGGTCGAACTGAAGCTTTCTTT	CASRGGGRTEAFF
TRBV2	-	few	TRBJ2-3	TGTGCCAGCAGTCAGTTAACTGGGAGCACAGATACGCAGTATTTT	CASSQLTGSTDTQYF
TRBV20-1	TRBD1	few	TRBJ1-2	TGCAGTGCTAGTGGTGGACAGGGACGTGACTATGGCTACACCTTC	CSASGGQGRDYGYTF
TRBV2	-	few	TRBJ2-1	TGTGCCAGCAGGTCGTCAAGGGGCGAAGAGCAGTTCTTC	CASRSSRGEEQFF
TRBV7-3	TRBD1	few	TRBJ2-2	TGTGCCAGCAGCTTAGAACAGGGGGCGCTTTACGGGGAGCTGTTTTTT	CASSLEQGALYGELFF
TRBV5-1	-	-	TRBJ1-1	TGCGCCAGCAGGCTTAGAAGGAACACTGAAGCTTTCTTT	CASRLRRNTEAFF
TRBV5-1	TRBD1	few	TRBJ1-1	TGCGCCAGCAGCCCGAGACAGGGGGTCACTGAAGCTTTCTTT	CASSPRQGVTEAFF
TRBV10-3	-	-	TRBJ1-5	TGTGCCATCAGTGAGACCCGACCAGGGATCCCCGGAAAAAATCAGCCCCAGCATTTT	CAISETRPGIPGKNQPQHF
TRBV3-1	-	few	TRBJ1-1	TGTGCCAGCAGCCGCCGGGCAGGGACGAACACTGAAGCTTTCTTT	CASSRRAGTNTEAFF
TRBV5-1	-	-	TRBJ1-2	TGCGCCAGCAGCTTGACAGGTTCGGGACCTGGCTACACCTTC	CASSLTGSGPGYTF
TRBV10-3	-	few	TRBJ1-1	TGTGCCATCAGTGATGTGGTTTTGACGAACACTGAAGCTTTCTTT	CAISDVVLTNTEAFF
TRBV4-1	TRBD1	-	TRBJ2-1	TGCGCCAGCACGACCTCGACAGGGGGATTCGATGAGCAGTTCTTC	CASTTSTGGFDEQFF
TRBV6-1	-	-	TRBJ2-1	TGTGCCAGCAGCAGATTGGGGGGCCCTAGCTCCTACAATGAGCAGTTCTTC	CASSRLGGPSSYNEQFF
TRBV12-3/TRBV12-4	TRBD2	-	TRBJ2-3	TGTGCCAGCAGGTCGGGGGGGCGCACAGATACGCAGTATTTT	CASRSGGRTDTQYF
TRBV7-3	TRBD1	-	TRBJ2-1	TGTGCCAGCAGCTTACAACAGGGGGTGGGAAATGAGCAGTTCTTC	CASSLQQGVGNEQFF
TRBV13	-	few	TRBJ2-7	TGTGCCAGCAGCTTACTTGACCGGTCCTGGGTAGGCGAGCAGTACTTC	CASSLLDRSWVGEQYF
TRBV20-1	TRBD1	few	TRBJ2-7	TGCAGTGCTCAAACGGGACAGGGCTCCTACGAGCAGTACTTC	CSAQTGQGSYEQYF
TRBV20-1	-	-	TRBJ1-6	TGCAGTGCTAGAGGCTCCGACCCTAATTCACCCCTCCACTTT	CSARGSDPNSPLHF
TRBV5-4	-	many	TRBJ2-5	TGTGCCAGCAGCCGACAGAACCAAGAGACCCAGTACTTC	CASSRQNQETQYF
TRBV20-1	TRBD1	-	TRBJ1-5	TGCAGTGCTCAGGACAGGACTAGCAATCAGCCCCAGCATTTT	CSAQDRTSNQPQHF
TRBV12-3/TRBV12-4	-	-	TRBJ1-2	TGTGCCAGCACTTACAGGGTAGGAGGCTACACCTTC	CASTYRVGGYTF
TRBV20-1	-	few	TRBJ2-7	TGCAGTGCTAGGGCAAGGGGGTCCTCCTACGAGCAGTACTTC	CSARARGSSYEQYF
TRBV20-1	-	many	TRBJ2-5	TGCAGTGCTGTGGACAGCGACCGGGGAGAGACCCAGTACTTC	CSAVDSDRGETQYF
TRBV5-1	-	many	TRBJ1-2	TGCGCCAGCAGCTTGGATAGCACATACTATGGCTACACCTTC	CASSLDSTYYGYTF
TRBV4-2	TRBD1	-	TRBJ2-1	TGTGCCAGCAGCCAACCTGGGACAGCGCCTTACAATGAGCAGTTCTTC	CASSQPGTAPYNEQFF
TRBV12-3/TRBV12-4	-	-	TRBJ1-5	TGTGCCAGCAGCCGTGGCGGGGGCAGCAATCAGCCCCAGCATTTT	CASSRGGGSNQPQHF
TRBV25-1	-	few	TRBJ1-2	TGTGCCAGCAGTGATGACCTAGGGGGGGTAGACTATGGCTACACCTTC	CASSDDLGGVDYGYTF